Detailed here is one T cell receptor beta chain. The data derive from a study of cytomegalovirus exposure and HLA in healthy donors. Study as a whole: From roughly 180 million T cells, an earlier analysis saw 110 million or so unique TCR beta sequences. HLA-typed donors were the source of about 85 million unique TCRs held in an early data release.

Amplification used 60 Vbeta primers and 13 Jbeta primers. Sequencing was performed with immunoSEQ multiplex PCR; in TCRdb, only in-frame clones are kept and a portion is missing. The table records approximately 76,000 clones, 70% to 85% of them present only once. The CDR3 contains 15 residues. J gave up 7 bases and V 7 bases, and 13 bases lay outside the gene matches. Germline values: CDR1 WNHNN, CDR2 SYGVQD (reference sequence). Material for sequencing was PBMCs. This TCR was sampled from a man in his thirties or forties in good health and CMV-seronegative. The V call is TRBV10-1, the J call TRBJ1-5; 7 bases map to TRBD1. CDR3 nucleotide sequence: TGCGCCAGCAATGGCCGACAGGGCATGCTCCAGCCCCAGCATTTT. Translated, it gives CASNGRQGMLQPQHF.